The 11 T cell receptor beta chains below come from one sample, sequenced in a study of cytomegalovirus exposure and HLA in healthy donors. The study ran its PCR with 60 Vbeta and 13 Jbeta primers. Libraries were prepared by immunoSEQ multiplex PCR; TCRdb keeps only in-frame clonotypes and omits some of them. The sample lists about 120,000 clones, 60% to 85% occurring once. Sequenced sample: PBMCs. The receptors originated from a female donor in good health and CMV-seronegative.

The rearrangement links TRBV7-8 to TRBJ2-5; D might be TRBD2 (6 bases). V gave up 3 bases and J gave up 4 bases, with 12 bases separating them. This CDR3 has 14 amino acids. Per germline, CDR1 SGHVS and CDR2 FQNEAQ. CDR3 region: CASSFLQGGETQYF. In DNA form, the CDR3 reads TGTGCCAGCAGCTTCCTTCAGGGAGGAGAGACCCAGTACTTC.

V usage is TRBV25-1 and J usage is TRBJ2-1, with D perhaps TRBD2 (5 bases). CDR3 size: 15 residues. V lost 0 bases and J 8 bases, leaving 14 bases between the germline ends. Germline CDR1 is MGHDK and CDR2 is SYGVNS. CDR3 residues: CASSEYTGWADEQFF. Written as DNA, the CDR3 is TGTGCCAGCAGTGAATATACGGGGTGGGCCGATGAGCAGTTCTTC.

This clone was seen once. This chain uses TRBV30 with TRBJ2-7; 10 nucleotides line up with TRBD1. This CDR3 spans 14 amino acids. The germline CDR1 and CDR2 sequences are GTSNPN and SVGIG (reference sequence). J lost 5 bases, V lost 6 bases, and 10 bases had no gene match. CDR3 coding DNA: TGTGCCTGCTTGGACAGGGGGGCTTCGAACGAGCAGTACTTC. Translation: CACLDRGASNEQYF.

Only a few counts were recorded for this clone. The rearrangement links TRBV6-1 to TRBJ2-7; D is unclear. The CDR3 loop spans 11 amino acids. Germline V gives CDR1 MNHNS, CDR2 SASEGT. The V and J ends lost 7 bases and 3 bases respectively, with 7 bases between them. The DNA of the CDR3 is TGTGCCAGCACTCAGATCTACGAGCAGTACTTC. Amino acids: CASTQIYEQYF.

The sample holds a few counts of this clone. The V call is TRBV5-1, the J call TRBJ1-1; TRBD1 matches at 9 bases. The CDR3 is made up of 15 amino acids. Trimming at V came to 3 bases and at J to 3 bases, leaving 6 bases not matched to a gene. Germline V lookup: CDR1 SGHRS, CDR2 YFSETQ. CDR3 sequence (DNA): TGCGCCAGCAGCTCGGGACAGGGATCATACACTGAAGCTTTCTTT. Amino acid sequence: CASSSGQGSYTEAFF.

The chain joins TRBV28 to TRBJ1-1; the D is unclear. Germline CDR1 reads MDHEN; CDR2 reads SYDVKM. V lost 4 bases and J 11 bases, leaving 14 bases between the germline ends. This CDR3 has 12 residues. CDR3 in DNA: TGTGCCAGCAGTTATGCGGCCGGGAGGGCTTTCTTT. Amino acid sequence: CASSYAAGRAFF.

The chain employs TRBV30 and TRBJ2-5; no definite D call. CDR3 length: 13 residues. CDR1 is GTSNPN, CDR2 SVGIG, per germline (reference sequence). Trimming removed 3 bases from V and 0 bases from J, with 8 bases in between. The DNA of the CDR3 is TGTGCCTGGAGCAGAGCGTACCAAGAGACCCAGTACTTC. This translates into CAWSRAYQETQYF.

This rearrangement joins TRBV12-5 to TRBJ1-2, with 8 nucleotides matching TRBD1. Trimming cost V 6 bases and J 6 bases; bases outside gene matches: 9. Germline-derived CDR1 and CDR2 are LGHNT and FRNRAP. This CDR3 comprises 14 residues. As DNA, the CDR3 is TGTGCTAGTGGCCAAGGACAGGGACGGGATGGCTACACCTTC. Protein sequence: CASGQGQGRDGYTF.

The gene calls are TRBV27 and TRBJ1-1, with D uncertain. Trimming removed 4 bases at V and 3 bases at J, with 12 bases between. Germline values: CDR1 MNHEY, CDR2 SMNVEV (reference sequence). The CDR3 runs to 14 residues. The CDR3 DNA sequence: TGTGCCAGCAGTTCGGGTTTAGCGTACACTGAAGCTTTCTTT. It encodes CASSSGLAYTEAFF.

In its sample, this clone was seen once. The V call is TRBV9, the J call TRBJ2-3; weak D call: TRBD2 (6 bases). CDR1 and CDR2 (germline): SGDLS, YYNGEE. V gave up 4 bases and J gave up 5 bases, with 17 bases separating them. The CDR3 loop spans 15 amino acids. CDR3: CASSLGDFGGDTQYF. The CDR3 DNA is TGTGCCAGCAGCTTGGGGGACTTTGGAGGAGATACGCAGTATTTT.

On this clone itself: Its ends do not fully match the called genes, so a read error is possible. J is TRBJ2-2 and V is TRBV7-9, with TRBD2 matching 7 bases. The CDR3 consists of 16 residues. CDR1 and CDR2 from the germline V gene are SEHNR and FQNEAQ (reference sequence). CDR3 amino acids: CSSSSRLAVNTGELFF. The CDR3 nucleotides read TGTTCCAGCAGCTCGAGGCTAGCGGTTAACACCGGGGAGCTGTTTTTT.